This T cell receptor beta chain appears in the sequencing data of a study of OX40 agonist ivuxolimab in advanced cancers. With V trimmed by 6 bases and J by 0 bases, 6 bases remained unmatched. The V gene's germline CDR1 is SQVTM and CDR2 ANQGSEA. This CDR3 contains 14 residues. Some clones are missing from TCRdb's copy, which holds only in-frame ones; the method was immunoSEQ multiplex PCR. Of 65,000 to 80,000 clones in the sample, around 86% were seen once. This clone was seen a few times. The origin of this receptor is an adult with an advanced solid tumor such as melanoma, head and neck, liver or kidney cancer. The sample was CD4+ or CD8+ T cells sorted from blood, taken in a trial of the OX40 agonist ivuxolimab. This sequence joins TRBV29-1 and TRBJ2-3; 7 bases align to TRBD2. The CDR3 DNA is TGCAGCGTGATCCCAGCGGGGAGCACAGATACGCAGTATTTT. Translated: CSVIPAGSTDTQYF.